These 24 T cell receptor beta chains originate from one sample sequenced in a study of T cells in Graves' hyperthyroidism and ophthalmopathy. Using RNA transcripts as the source, TCR beta CDR3 regions were amplified. When the TCR CDR3 underwent first-round RT-PCR, the HTBI primer set was used. MiXCR, run by TCRdb on the multiplex PCR reads, gives a single entry per CDR3 protein. Among 250,000 to 300,000 distinct CDR3 sequences listed, approximately 18% were seen once. The specimen sequenced was blood. The receptors originated from a man in his fifties or sixties with Graves' ophthalmopathy.

This clonotype was counted only a few times. The gene calls are TRBV10-3 and TRBJ2-5; no reliable D call. Germline loops: CDR1 ENHRY, CDR2 SYGVKD. This CDR3 spans 12 amino acids. V was clipped by 6 bases and J by 5 bases, with 10 bases between them. In DNA, the CDR3 is TGTGCCATCAGGTCCATTGGGGAGACCCAGTACTTC. Its protein is CAIRSIGETQYF.

This clonotype was seen many times. The V and J genes are TRBV5-5 and TRBJ2-7; D uncertain. The CDR3 has 15 residues. V lost 9 bases, J lost 1 base, and 20 bases lay in between. Per the germline V gene, CDR1 is SGHKS and CDR2 is YYEKEE (reference sequence). The CDR3 region has the DNA TGTGCCACCGCACTGGATCCGCGAGGATCCTACGAGCAGTACTTC. Encoded protein: CATALDPRGSYEQYF.

This clonotype was observed a few times. The gene calls are TRBV2 and TRBJ2-5; D may be TRBD2 (6 bases). The CDR3 length is 13 residues. Per the germline V gene, CDR1 is SNHLY and CDR2 is FYNNEI. V was trimmed by 11 bases and J by 4 bases, leaving 17 bases between them. The CDR3 nucleotides are TGTGCCGGGGGACTGGGGAGCGCAGAGACCCAGTACTTC. Its protein product is CAGGLGSAETQYF.

V and J are TRBV6-1 and TRBJ1-1; D is possibly TRBD1 (5 bases). CDR1 and CDR2 from the germline V gene are MNHNS and SASEGT. CDR3 size: 16 residues. Trimming left V 6 bases short and J 0 bases short, with 17 bases between. DNA of the CDR3: TGTGCCAGCAGACCTCTGGGGGTCCACATGAACACTGAAGCTTTCTTT. Translating it yields CASRPLGVHMNTEAFF.

This clonotype was picked up a small number of times. The gene calls are TRBV7-2 and TRBJ2-7; 8 bases map to TRBD1. This CDR3 region has 15 residues. V dropped 5 bases and J dropped 4; count of bases not matched to a gene: 10. Germline CDR1 SGHTA, CDR2 FQGNSA. The CDR3 DNA is TGTGCCAGCAGCCGGACAGGGACCTCCCGATACGAGCAGTACTTC. It codes for CASSRTGTSRYEQYF.

This clonotype was seen repeatedly, ten times or more. V is TRBV5-6 and J is TRBJ1-1; TRBD1 is a possible D gene (6 bases). From germline, CDR1 is SGHDT and CDR2 YYEEEE. This CDR3 is 14 amino acids long. Trimming took 4 bases from V and 12 from J, leaving 22 bases between them. In DNA form, the CDR3 reads TGTGCCAGCAGCGGGACACGGGACAACGTAGGGACTTTCTTT. It specifies CASSGTRDNVGTFF.

This clonotype was seen a handful of times. The chain recombines TRBV12-3 or TRBV12-4 with TRBJ2-1; 7 nucleotides match TRBD2. This CDR3 region has 16 residues. The V segment lost 5 bases and the J segment 5 bases; nucleotides outside the gene matches: 12. The CDR3 bases are TGTGCCAGCAGTCGTAGGGAAGGACTAGGGGACAATGAGCAGTTCTTC. Protein sequence: CASSRREGLGDNEQFF.

The chain joins TRBV7-2 to TRBJ2-5; D is unresolved. CDR3 length equals 14 residues. Trimming left V 1 base short and J 4 bases short, with 10 bases between. Germline V gene data show CDR1 as SGHTA and CDR2 as FQGNSA. The CDR3 reads CASSLGWEPETQYF. The CDR3 DNA reads as TGTGCCAGCAGCTTAGGGTGGGAACCAGAGACCCAGTACTTC. Using reference TRBV7-2 and TRBJ2-5 for the parts outside the CDR3, the full variable domain is GAGVSQSPSNKVTEKGKDVELRCDPISGHTALYWYRQSLGQGLEFLIYFQGNSAPDKSGLPSDRFSAERTGGSVSTLTIQRTQQEDSAVYLCASSLGWEPETQYFGPGTRLLVL.

V and J are TRBV3-1 and TRBJ2-2; the D call may be TRBD1 or TRBD2 (5 bases each). Germline lookup yields CDR1 LGHDT and CDR2 YNNKEL (reference sequence). V lost 0 bases and J 0 bases, leaving 14 bases between the germline ends. CDR3 length equals 18 residues. The chain's CDR3 is CASSQDHTGPTNTGELFF. For the CDR3, the DNA is TGTGCCAGCAGCCAAGATCATACGGGACCCACGAACACCGGGGAGCTGTTTTTT.

This clonotype was observed at least ten times. The rearrangement joins TRBV20-1 to TRBJ2-1; possibly TRBD2 for D (5 bases). The V gene lost 4 bases and the J gene lost 6 bases, with 19 bases spanning the gap. The V gene's germline CDR1 is DFQATT and CDR2 SNEGSKA (reference sequence). The CDR3 loop spans 15 amino acids. CDR3 protein: CSAIISGLVLNEQFF. The CDR3 DNA is TGCAGTGCTATTATCTCAGGACTTGTACTCAATGAGCAGTTCTTC.

With respect to this clonotype: Relative to the germline gene, one junction end is altered; a read error may explain this. This chain joins TRBV5-1 and TRBJ2-1, with 8 bases matching TRBD2. CDR1 SGHRS and CDR2 YFSETQ come from the germline V gene. CDR3 size: 15 residues. In DNA, the CDR3 is TGCGCCAGCAGCTTTCGCCGGGAGGGCTACAATAAGCAGTTCTTC. It specifies CASSFRREGYNKQFF.

This clonotype was counted ten times or more. CDR3 bases: TGTGCCAGCAGCTTAGAGCGGGGGATTGGGAACAATGAGCAGTTCTTC. This translates into CASSLERGIGNNEQFF. The rearrangement joins TRBV11-2 to TRBJ2-1, with 7 bases that match TRBD2. The CDR3 spans 16 residues. Germline V lookup: CDR1 SGHAT, CDR2 FQNNGV. V shed 0 bases and J 5 bases; nucleotides not matched to a gene: 7.

There are many counts of this clonotype. The chain recombines TRBV5-5 with TRBJ2-5, with 9 bases lining up with TRBD2. Per the germline V gene, CDR1 is SGHKS and CDR2 is YYEKEE (reference sequence). J lost 6 bases, V lost 0 bases, and 6 bases had no gene match. CDR3 size: 15 residues. The CDR3 is CASSLGLAGIKTQYF. CDR3 bases: TGTGCCAGCAGCTTGGGGCTAGCGGGAATAAAGACCCAGTACTTC.

The V gene is TRBV20-1, the J gene TRBJ2-1; 11 nucleotides align to TRBD2. V shed 3 bases and J 6 bases; nucleotides not matched to a gene: 7. Germline CDR1 reads DFQATT; CDR2 reads SNEGSKA (reference sequence). The CDR3 spans 15 residues. The CDR3, as DNA: TGCAGTGCTAGTCCGGCTAGCGGGAGGAGCAATGAGCAGTTCTTC. It codes for CSASPASGRSNEQFF.

This clonotype came up many times. The chain is built from TRBV20-1 and TRBJ2-1; possibly TRBD1 or TRBD2 for D (5 bases each). Germline CDR1 is DFQATT and CDR2 is SNEGSKA (reference sequence). The CDR3 runs to 12 residues. Trimming took 5 bases from V and 12 from J, leaving 17 bases between them. The CDR3, as DNA: TGCAGTGCTCGCGGCCGGGACGCCGGGCAGTTCTTC. Translated, it gives CSARGRDAGQFF.

This clonotype appeared a few times. This rearrangement joins TRBV5-4 to TRBJ1-1, with D hard to call. Trimming shortened V by 0 bases and J by 0 bases, and 6 bases separated the two germline ends. Germline lookup yields CDR1 SGHNT and CDR2 YYREEE (reference sequence). The CDR3 is 14 amino acids. CDR3 DNA sequence: TGTGCCAGCAGCTTGGCACAGATGAACACTGAAGCTTTCTTT. Its protein is CASSLAQMNTEAFF.

The rearrangement joins TRBV5-1 to TRBJ1-4, with no clear D. Trimming took off 3 bases at V and 3 bases at J, with 18 bases between the two ends. This CDR3 has 17 residues. Looked up from germline, CDR1 is SGHRS and CDR2 is YFSETQ. The CDR3 DNA reads TGCGCCAGCAGCTCCGAAATGGCAGGTTCAGCTAATGAAAAACTGTTTTTT. Translating gives CASSSEMAGSANEKLFF.

The sample holds a few counts of this clonotype. The chain is built from TRBV5-8 and TRBJ1-1; unclear D gene. The germline V gene has CDR1 SGHTS and CDR2 YDEGEE. The CDR3 spans 14 residues. Between the trimmed V and J ends, which lost 2 bases and 5 bases, there was a span of 13 bases. This CDR3 reads CASSFNLGVTEAFF. As DNA, the CDR3 is TGTGCCAGCAGCTTTAATCTCGGGGTGACTGAAGCTTTCTTT. The complete variable domain, with remaining parts taken from reference TRBV5-8 and TRBJ1-1, reads EAGVTQSPTHLIKTRGQQATLRCSPISGHTSVYWYQQALGLGLQFLLWYDEGEERNRGNFPPRFSGRQFPNYSSELNVNALELEDSALYLCASSFNLGVTEAFFGQGTRLTVV.

A word on this clonotype: One base away lies a much larger clone, so this may be a sequencing read error. V usage is TRBV28 and J usage is TRBJ2-7, with D unresolved. The germline V gene encodes CDR1 MDHEN and CDR2 SYDVKM. This CDR3 has 14 amino acids. The CDR3 is CASSFGQAPYGQYF. DNA of the CDR3: TGTGCCAGCAGTTTCGGGCAGGCTCCTTACGGGCAGTACTTC.

The table lists this clonotype with many counts. The chain combines TRBV3-1 with TRBJ1-5; the D is unclear. Looked up from germline, CDR1 is LGHDT and CDR2 is YNNKEL (reference sequence). V was cut by 1 base and J by 7 bases, with 8 bases left in between. The CDR3 totals 13 residues. The CDR3 here is CASSQGEGQPQHF. Written as DNA, the CDR3 is TGTGCCAGCAGCCAAGGAGAGGGACAGCCCCAGCATTTT.

This chain uses TRBV24-1 with TRBJ2-3, with TRBD1 identical over 8 bases. Germline assignment: CDR1 KGHDR and CDR2 SFDVKD. J gave up 2 bases and V 5 bases, and 8 bases lay outside the gene matches. This CDR3 spans 16 amino acids. CDR3: CATSAHRQGNTDTQYF. The CDR3, as DNA: TGTGCCACCAGTGCCCACCGACAGGGGAACACAGATACGCAGTATTTT.

The chain combines TRBV9 with TRBJ2-3; 9 bases map to TRBD2. CDR3 length: 16 residues. Germline assignment: CDR1 SGDLS and CDR2 YYNGEE. After removal of 4 bases from V and 1 base from J, the junction contained 7 bases not matched to a gene. The CDR3 DNA follows: TGTGCCAGCAGCTCCTTAGCGGGAGTGGGCACAGATACGCAGTATTTT. Translated, it gives CASSSLAGVGTDTQYF.

Many counts were recorded for this clonotype. The V gene is TRBV6-1, the J gene TRBJ1-5; TRBD1 aligns across 10 bases. The CDR3 has 16 residues. Trimming cost V 5 bases and J 1 base; bases outside gene matches: 5. The germline gives CDR1 MNHNS, CDR2 SASEGT. CDR3 region: CASSPRDRGSNQPQHF. The CDR3 DNA is TGTGCCAGCAGTCCGCGGGACAGGGGAAGCAATCAGCCCCAGCATTTT.

This clonotype has just a few counts. CDR3 coding DNA: TGTGCCAGCAGCTTATCCGGGACAACAAATTCACCCCTCCACTTT. This gives the protein CASSLSGTTNSPLHF. The V call is TRBV11-3, the J call TRBJ1-6; tentative D call: TRBD1 (6 bases). Per germline, CDR1 SGHNT and CDR2 YENEEA. Deletions cut 2 bases from V and 7 bases from J, with 12 bases between. CDR3 length equals 15 residues.